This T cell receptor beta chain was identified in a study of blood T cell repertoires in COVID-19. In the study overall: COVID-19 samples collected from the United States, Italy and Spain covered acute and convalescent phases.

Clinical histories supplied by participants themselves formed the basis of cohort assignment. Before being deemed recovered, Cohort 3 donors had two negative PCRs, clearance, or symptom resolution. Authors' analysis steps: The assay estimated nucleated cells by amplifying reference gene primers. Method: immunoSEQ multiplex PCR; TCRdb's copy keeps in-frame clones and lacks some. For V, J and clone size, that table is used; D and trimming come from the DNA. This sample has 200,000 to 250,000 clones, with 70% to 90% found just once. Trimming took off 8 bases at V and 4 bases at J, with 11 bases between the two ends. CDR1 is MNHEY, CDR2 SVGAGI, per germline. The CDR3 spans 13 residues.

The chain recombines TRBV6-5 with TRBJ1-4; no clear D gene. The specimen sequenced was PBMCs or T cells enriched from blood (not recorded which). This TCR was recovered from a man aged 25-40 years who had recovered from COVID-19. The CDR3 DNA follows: TGTGCCAGCGCCCCCGGGAGTAATGAAAAACTGTTTTTT. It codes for CASAPGSNEKLFF.